These 5 T cell receptor beta chains were sequenced from one sample in a study of cytomegalovirus exposure and HLA in healthy donors. PCR employed 60 Vbeta and 13 Jbeta primers. Using immunoSEQ multiplex PCR, the repertoire was profiled, and TCRdb retains in-frame clones only, with some absent. The sample has about 55,000 clones; roughly 70% are singletons. The specimen sequenced was PBMCs. These receptors were collected from a middle-aged man in good health and CMV-seropositive.

The count of this clone is one. The chain links TRBV7-6 to TRBJ2-2, with a weak D call TRBD2 (6 bases). Germline CDR1 and CDR2: SGHVS and FNYEAQ. Trimming removed 3 bases from V and 0 bases from J, with 11 bases in between. The CDR3 contains 16 residues. The CDR3 nucleotides are TGTGCCAGCAGCTTTAGTGCGGGGCCGAACACCGGGGAGCTGTTTTTT. Translating gives CASSFSAGPNTGELFF. Combining the CDR3 with reference TRBV7-6 and TRBJ2-2 gives the whole variable domain GAGVSQSPRYKVTKRGQDVALRCDPISGHVSLYWYRQALGQGPEFLTYFNYEAQQDKSGLPNDRFSAERPEGSISTLTIQRTEQRDSAMYRCASSFSAGPNTGELFFGEGSRLTVL.

This clone was recorded a few times. The chain combines TRBV6-6 with TRBJ1-1; 9 bases agree with TRBD1. J was trimmed by 4 bases and V by 6 bases; bases with no gene match: 9. Germline V gene lookup returns CDR1 MNHNY and CDR2 SVGAGI (reference sequence). CDR3 length: 15 amino acids. The CDR3 spells CASSSGTGSGTEAFF. CDR3 in DNA: TGTGCCAGCAGCTCCGGGACAGGGTCAGGCACTGAAGCTTTCTTT.

V usage is TRBV13 and J usage is TRBJ2-3, with 7 nucleotides matching TRBD1. CDR1 is PRHDT, CDR2 FYEKMQ, per germline (reference sequence). This CDR3 has 14 residues. V lost 5 bases and J lost 8; bases outside the gene matches: 10. CDR3 sequence: CASSPGTDPVTQYF. The CDR3 nucleotides read TGTGCCAGCAGCCCCGGGACAGACCCTGTTACGCAGTATTTT.

The gene calls are TRBV25-1 and TRBJ2-1; 7 nucleotides align to TRBD1. V was pared by 7 bases and J by 8 bases, with 14 bases of the junction left unmatched. Germline CDR1 and CDR2: MGHDK and SYGVNS. The CDR3 loop spans 15 amino acids. The CDR3 DNA is TGTGCCAGCACCCTTACCGGGACAGTCGGCGATGAGCAGTTCTTC. This encodes CASTLTGTVGDEQFF.

This chain joins TRBV5-1 and TRBJ1-1, with D tentatively TRBD1 (6 bases). CDR1 is SGHRS, CDR2 YFSETQ, per germline. V gave up 4 bases and J gave up 6 bases, with 22 bases separating them. The CDR3 is made up of 16 amino acids. The CDR3 region has the DNA TGCGCCAGCAGCCGTTGGGGGACAAGAATGGATTCTGAAGCTTTCTTT. Encoded protein: CASSRWGTRMDSEAFF.